The sequence of this T cell receptor beta chain was determined in a study of T cells after posttransplantation cyclophosphamide. Study outcomes and limitations: After PTCy, TRB diversity resembled that of CNI/methotrexate controls.

The CDR3 runs 13 residues. Per the germline V gene, CDR1 is SGDLS and CDR2 is YYNGEE. After removal of 0 bases from V and 14 bases from J, the junction contained 5 bases not matched to a gene. The repertoire was sequenced with immunoSEQ multiplex PCR; TCRdb's copy has only in-frame clones and lacks some. This sample has nearly 7,000 clones, with over 70% found just once. The table lists this clone with a few counts. The antigen remains undetermined. V is TRBV9 and J is TRBJ2-1; 10 nucleotides agree with TRBD2. This TCR was recovered from a woman in her fifties or sixties in good health and a related stem cell transplant donor. Sequencing was performed on memory CD4+ T cells sorted from blood. The CDR3 loop reads CASSVDPAGGEFF. The DNA for the CDR3 is TGTGCCAGCAGCGTAGACCCAGCGGGAGGGGAGTTCTTC.